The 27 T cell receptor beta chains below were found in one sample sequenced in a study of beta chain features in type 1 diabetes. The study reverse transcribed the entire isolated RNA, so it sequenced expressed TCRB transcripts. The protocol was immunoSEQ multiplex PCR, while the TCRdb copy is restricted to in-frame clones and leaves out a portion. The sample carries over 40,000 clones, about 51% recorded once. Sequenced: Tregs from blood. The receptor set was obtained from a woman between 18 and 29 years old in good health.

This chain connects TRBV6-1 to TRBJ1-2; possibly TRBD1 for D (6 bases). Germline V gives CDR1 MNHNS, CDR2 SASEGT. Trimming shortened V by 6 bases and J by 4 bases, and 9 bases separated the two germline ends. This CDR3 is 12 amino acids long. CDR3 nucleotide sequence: TGTGCCAGCAGGACAGGACTCTATGGCTACACCTTC. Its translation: CASRTGLYGYTF.

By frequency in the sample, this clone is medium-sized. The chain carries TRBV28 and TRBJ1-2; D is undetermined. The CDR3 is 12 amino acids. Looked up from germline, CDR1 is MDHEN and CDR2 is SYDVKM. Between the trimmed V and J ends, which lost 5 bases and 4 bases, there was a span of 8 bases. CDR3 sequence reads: CASSLQRYGYTF. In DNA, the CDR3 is TGTGCCAGCAGTCTCCAGCGCTATGGCTACACCTTC.

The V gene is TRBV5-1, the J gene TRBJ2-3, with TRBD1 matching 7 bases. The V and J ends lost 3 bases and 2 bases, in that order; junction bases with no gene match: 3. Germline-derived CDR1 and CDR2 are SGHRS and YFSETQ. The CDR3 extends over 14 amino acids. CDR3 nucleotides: TGCGCCAGCAGCTCGGGACAGTCCACAGATACGCAGTATTTT. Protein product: CASSSGQSTDTQYF.

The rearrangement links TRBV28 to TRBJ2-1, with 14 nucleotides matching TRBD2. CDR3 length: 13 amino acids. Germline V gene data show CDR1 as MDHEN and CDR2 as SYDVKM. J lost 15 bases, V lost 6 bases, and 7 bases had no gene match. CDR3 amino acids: CASSPGLAGGRFF. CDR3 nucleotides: TGTGCCAGCAGCCCCGGACTAGCGGGAGGTCGGTTCTTC.

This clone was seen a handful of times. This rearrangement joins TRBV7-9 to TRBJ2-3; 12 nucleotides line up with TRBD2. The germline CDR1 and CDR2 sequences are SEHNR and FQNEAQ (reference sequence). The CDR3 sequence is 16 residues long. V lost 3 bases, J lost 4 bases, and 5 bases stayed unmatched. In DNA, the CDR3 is TGTGCCAGCAGCTTTCGACTAGCGGGAGAGGCAGATACGCAGTATTTT. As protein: CASSFRLAGEADTQYF.

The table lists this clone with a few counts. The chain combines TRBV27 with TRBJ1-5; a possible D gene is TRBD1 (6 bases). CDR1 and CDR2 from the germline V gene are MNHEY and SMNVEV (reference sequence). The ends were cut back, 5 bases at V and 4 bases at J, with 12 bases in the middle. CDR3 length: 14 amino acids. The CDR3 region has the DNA TGTGCCAGCAGTAGAACAGGGCTTAATCAGCCCCAGCATTTT. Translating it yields CASSRTGLNQPQHF.

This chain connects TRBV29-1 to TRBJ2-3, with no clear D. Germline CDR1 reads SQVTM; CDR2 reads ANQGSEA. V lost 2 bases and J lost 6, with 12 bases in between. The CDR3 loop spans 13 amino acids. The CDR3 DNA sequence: TGCAGCGTTGAACCCTCGCGTACCGATACGCAGTATTTT. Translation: CSVEPSRTDTQYF.

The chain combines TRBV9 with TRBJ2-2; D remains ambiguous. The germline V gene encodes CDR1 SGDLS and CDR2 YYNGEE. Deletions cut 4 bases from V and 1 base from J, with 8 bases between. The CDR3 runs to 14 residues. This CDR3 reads CASSLYRNTGELFF. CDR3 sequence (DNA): TGTGCCAGCAGCTTGTACAGGAACACCGGGGAGCTGTTTTTT. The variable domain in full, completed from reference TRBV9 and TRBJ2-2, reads DSGVTQTPKHLITATGQRVTLRCSPRSGDLSVYWYQQSLDQGLQFLIQYYNGEERAKGNILERFSAQQFPDLHSELNLSSLELGDSALYFCASSLYRNTGELFFGEGSRLTVL.

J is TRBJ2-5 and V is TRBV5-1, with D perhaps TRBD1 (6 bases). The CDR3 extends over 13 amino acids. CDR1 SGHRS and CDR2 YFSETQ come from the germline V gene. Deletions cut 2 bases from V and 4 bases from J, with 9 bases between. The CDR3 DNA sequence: TGCGCCAGCAGCTTTCAGGGGTCAGAGACCCAGTACTTC. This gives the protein CASSFQGSETQYF. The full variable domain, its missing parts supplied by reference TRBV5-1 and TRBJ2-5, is KAGVTQTPRYLIKTRGQQVTLSCSPISGHRSVSWYQQTPGQGLQFLFEYFSETQRNKGNFPGRFSGRQFSNSRSEMNVSTLELGDSALYLCASSFQGSETQYFGPGTRLLVL.

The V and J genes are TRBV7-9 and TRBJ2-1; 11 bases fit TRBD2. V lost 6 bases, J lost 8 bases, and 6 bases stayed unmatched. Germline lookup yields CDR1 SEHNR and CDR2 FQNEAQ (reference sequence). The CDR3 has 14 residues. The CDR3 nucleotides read TGTGCCAGCAGACTACTAGCGGGAGTCGATGAGCAGTTCTTC. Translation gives CASRLLAGVDEQFF. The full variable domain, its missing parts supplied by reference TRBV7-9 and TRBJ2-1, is DTGVSQNPRHKITKRGQNVTFRCDPISEHNRLYWYRQTLGQGPEFLTYFQNEAQLEKSRLLSDRFSAERPKGSFSTLEIQRTEQGDSAMYLCASRLLAGVDEQFFGPGTRLTVL.

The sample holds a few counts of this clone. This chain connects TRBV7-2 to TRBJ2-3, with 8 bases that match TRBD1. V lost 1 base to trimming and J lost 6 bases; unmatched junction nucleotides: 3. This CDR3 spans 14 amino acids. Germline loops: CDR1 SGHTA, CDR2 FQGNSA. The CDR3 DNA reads TGTGCCAGCAGCTTAGGGACAGGGTATGATACGCAGTATTTT. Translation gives CASSLGTGYDTQYF.

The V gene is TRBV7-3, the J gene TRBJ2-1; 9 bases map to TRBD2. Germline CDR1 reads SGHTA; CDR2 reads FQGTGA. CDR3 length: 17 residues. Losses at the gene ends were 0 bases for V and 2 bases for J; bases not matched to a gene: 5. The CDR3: CASSLTPLAGTYNEQFF. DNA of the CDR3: TGTGCCAGCAGCTTAACGCCACTAGCGGGTACCTACAATGAGCAGTTCTTC.

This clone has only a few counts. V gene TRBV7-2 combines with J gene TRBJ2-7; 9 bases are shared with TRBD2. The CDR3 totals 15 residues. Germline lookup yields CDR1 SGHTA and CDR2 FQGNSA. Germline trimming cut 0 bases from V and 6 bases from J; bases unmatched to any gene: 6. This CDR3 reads CASSLAPSGISEQYF. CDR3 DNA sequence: TGTGCCAGCAGCTTAGCGCCTAGCGGGATTAGCGAGCAGTACTTC.

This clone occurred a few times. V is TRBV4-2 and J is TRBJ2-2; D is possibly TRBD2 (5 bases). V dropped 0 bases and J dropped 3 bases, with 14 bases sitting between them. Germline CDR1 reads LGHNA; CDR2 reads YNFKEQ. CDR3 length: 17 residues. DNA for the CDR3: TGTGCCAGCAGCCAAGATTGGAGGACTGCCGACACCGGGGAGCTGTTTTTT. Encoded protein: CASSQDWRTADTGELFF.

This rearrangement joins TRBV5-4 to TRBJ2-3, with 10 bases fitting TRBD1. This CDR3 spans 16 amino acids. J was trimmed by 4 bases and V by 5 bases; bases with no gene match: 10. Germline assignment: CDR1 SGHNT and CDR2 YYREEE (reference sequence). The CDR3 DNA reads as TGTGCCAGCAGACGATGGGGACAGGGGTACCCAGATACGCAGTATTTT. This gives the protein CASRRWGQGYPDTQYF.

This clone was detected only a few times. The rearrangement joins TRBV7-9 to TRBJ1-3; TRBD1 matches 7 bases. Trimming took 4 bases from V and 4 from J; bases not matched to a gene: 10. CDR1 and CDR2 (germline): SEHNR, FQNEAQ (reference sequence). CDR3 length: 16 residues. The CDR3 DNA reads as TGTGCCAGCAGCTATTACCGACAGGGAACGGGAAACACCATATATTTT. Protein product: CASSYYRQGTGNTIYF.

This chain's CDR3 is CASSLGQGWTPLHF. DNA for the CDR3: TGCGCCAGCAGCTTGGGACAGGGCTGGACACCCCTCCACTTT. The V and J genes are TRBV5-1 and TRBJ1-6; 7 bases map to TRBD1. This CDR3 comprises 14 residues. Germline V gene lookup returns CDR1 SGHRS and CDR2 YFSETQ. Unmatched junction bases numbered 5, after V lost 0 bases and J lost 11 bases. Full variable domain (remainder filled in from reference TRBV5-1 and TRBJ1-6): KAGVTQTPRYLIKTRGQQVTLSCSPISGHRSVSWYQQTPGQGLQFLFEYFSETQRNKGNFPGRFSGRQFSNSRSEMNVSTLELGDSALYLCASSLGQGWTPLHFGNGTRLTVT.

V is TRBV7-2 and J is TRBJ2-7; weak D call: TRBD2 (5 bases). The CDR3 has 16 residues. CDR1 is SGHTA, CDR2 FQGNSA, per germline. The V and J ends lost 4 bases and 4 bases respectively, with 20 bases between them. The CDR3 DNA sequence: TGTGCCAGCAGCTCCGGATACTGGAGCGGAACTTACGAGCAGTACTTC. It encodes CASSSGYWSGTYEQYF.

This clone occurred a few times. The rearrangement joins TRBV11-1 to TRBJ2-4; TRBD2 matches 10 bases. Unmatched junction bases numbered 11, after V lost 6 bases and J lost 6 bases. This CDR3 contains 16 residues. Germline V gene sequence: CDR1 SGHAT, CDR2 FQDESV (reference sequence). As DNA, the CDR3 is TGTGCCAGCAGTTCGGACCTGGGACTAGCGACAAACATTCAGTACTTC. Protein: CASSSDLGLATNIQYF. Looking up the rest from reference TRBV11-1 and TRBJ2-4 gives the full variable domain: EAEVAQSPRYKITEKSQAVAFWCDPISGHATLYWYRQILGQGPELLVQFQDESVVDDSQLPKDRFSAERLKGVDSTLKIQPAELGDSAMYLCASSSDLGLATNIQYFGAGTRLSVL.

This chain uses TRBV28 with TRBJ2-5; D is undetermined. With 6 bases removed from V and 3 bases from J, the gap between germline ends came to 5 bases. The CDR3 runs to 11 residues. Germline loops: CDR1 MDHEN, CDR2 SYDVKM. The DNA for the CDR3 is TGTGCCAGCAGCTTTAAAGAGACCCAGTACTTC. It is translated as CASSFKETQYF. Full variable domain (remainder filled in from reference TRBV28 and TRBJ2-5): DVKVTQSSRYLVKRTGEKVFLECVQDMDHENMFWYRQDPGLGLRLIYFSYDVKMKEKGDIPEGYSVSREKKERFSLILESASTNQTSMYLCASSFKETQYFGPGTRLLVL.

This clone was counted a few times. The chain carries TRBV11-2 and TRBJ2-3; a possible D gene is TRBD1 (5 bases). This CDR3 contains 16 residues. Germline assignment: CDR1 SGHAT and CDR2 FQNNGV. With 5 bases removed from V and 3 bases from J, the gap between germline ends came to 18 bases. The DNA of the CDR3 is TGTGCCAGCAGCCTCCCAAGGGCAGGGTCAACAGATACGCAGTATTTT. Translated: CASSLPRAGSTDTQYF.

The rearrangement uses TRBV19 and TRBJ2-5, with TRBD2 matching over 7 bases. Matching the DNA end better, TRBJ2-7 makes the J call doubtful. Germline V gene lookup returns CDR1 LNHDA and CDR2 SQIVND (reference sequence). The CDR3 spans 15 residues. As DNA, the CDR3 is TGTGCCAGCCGAGTTTGGCCGGGAGGTCCCTACGAGCAGTACTTC. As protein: CASRVWPGGPYEQYF.

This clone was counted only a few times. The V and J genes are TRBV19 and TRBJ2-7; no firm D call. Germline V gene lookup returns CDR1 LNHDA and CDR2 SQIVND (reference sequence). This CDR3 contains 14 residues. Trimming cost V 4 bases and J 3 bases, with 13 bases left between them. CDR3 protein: CASSRQLLNYEQYF. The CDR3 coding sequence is TGTGCCAGTAGTAGGCAGCTACTAAACTACGAGCAGTACTTC.

The CDR3 nucleotides read TGCAGCGTTGAAGATGGGAGATACGAGCAGTACTTC. Protein product: CSVEDGRYEQYF. The rearrangement joins TRBV29-1 to TRBJ2-7; maybe TRBD2 (5 bases). Per germline, CDR1 SQVTM and CDR2 ANQGSEA. The CDR3 sequence is 12 residues long. V lost 0 bases, J lost 4 bases, and 7 bases lay in between.

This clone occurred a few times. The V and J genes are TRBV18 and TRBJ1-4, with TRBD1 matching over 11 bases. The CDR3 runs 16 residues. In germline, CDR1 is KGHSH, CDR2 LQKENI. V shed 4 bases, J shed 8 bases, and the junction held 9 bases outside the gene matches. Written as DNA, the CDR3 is TGTGCCAGCTCACTTACAGGACAGGGGGCGAAGGAAAAACTGTTTTTT. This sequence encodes CASSLTGQGAKEKLFF.

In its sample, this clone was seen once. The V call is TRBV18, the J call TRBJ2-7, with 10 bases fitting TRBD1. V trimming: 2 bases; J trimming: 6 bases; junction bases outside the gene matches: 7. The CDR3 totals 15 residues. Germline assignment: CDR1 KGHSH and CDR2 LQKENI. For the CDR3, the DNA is TGTGCCAGCTCACCAGCGGGACAGGGGAGAGGCGAGCAGTACTTC. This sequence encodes CASSPAGQGRGEQYF.

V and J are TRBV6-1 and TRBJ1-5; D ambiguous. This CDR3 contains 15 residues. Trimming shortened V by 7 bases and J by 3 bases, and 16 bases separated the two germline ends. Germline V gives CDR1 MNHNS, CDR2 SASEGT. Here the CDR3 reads CASTRRGGNNQPQHF. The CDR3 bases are TGTGCCAGCACCCGACGCGGAGGGAACAATCAGCCCCAGCATTTT.